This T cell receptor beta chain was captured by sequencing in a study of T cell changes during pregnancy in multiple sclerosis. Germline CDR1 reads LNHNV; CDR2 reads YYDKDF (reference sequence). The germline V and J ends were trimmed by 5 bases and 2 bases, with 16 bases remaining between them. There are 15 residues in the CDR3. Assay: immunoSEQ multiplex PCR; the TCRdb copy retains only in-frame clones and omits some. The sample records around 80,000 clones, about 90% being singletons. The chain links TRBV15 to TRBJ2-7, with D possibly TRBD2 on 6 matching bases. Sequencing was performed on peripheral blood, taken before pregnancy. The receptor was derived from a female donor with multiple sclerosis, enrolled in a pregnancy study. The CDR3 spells CATSLGGQGPYEQYF. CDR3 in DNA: TGTGCCACCAGCCTCGGGGGTCAGGGCCCCTACGAGCAGTACTTC.